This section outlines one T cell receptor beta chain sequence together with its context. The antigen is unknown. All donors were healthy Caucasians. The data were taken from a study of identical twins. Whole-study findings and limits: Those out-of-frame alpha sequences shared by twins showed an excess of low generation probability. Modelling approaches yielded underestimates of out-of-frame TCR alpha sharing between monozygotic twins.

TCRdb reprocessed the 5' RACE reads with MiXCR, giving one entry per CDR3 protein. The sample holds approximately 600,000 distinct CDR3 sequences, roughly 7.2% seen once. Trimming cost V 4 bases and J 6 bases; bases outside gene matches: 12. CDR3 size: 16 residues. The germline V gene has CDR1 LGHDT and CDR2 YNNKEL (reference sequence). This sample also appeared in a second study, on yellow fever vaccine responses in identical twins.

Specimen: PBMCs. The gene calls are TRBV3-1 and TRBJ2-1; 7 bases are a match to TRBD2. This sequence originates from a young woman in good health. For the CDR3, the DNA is TGTGCCAGCAGCCTAGATGGAGGGAGGGCGGGCAATGAGCAGTTCTTC. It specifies CASSLDGGRAGNEQFF.